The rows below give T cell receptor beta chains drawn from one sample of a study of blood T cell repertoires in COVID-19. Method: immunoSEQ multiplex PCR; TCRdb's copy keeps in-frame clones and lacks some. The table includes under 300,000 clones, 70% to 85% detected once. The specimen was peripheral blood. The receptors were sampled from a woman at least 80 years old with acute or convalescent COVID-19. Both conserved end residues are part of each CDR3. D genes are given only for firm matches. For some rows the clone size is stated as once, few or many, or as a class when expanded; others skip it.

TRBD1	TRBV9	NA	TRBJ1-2	TGTGCCAGCAGCCCTCTTGGACAGGCGGACTATGGCTACACCTTC	CASSPLGQADYGYTF
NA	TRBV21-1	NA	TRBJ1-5	TGTGCCAGCCTAAGGGGTCAGCCCCAGCATTTT	CASLRGQPQHF
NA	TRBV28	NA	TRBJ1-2	TGTGCCAGCAGTTCCCCCCGGACGGGAACTAACTATGGCTACACCTTC	CASSSPRTGTNYGYTF
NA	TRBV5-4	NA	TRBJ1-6	TGTGCCAGCAGCGCCGGGACATCCTATAATTCACCCCTCCACTTT	CASSAGTSYNSPLHF
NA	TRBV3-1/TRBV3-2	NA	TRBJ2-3	TGTGCCAGCAGCCAAAGGGGGAGCGATGATACGCAGTATTTT	CASSQRGSDDTQYF
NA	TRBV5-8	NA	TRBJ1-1	TGTGCCAGCAGCTCGCGGATGGCGGGGGAGAGGCCTGAAGCTTTCTTT	CASSSRMAGERPEAFF
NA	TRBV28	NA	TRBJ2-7	TGTGCCAGCCTGACAGGAAGATACGAGCAGTACTTC	CASLTGRYEQYF
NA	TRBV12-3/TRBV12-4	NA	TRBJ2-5	TGTGCCAGCAGTCCTAACCAAGAGACCCAGTACTTC	CASSPNQETQYF
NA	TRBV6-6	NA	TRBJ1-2	TGTGCCAGCAGTTACTCGGCAGGTGATAACTATGGCTACACCTTC	CASSYSAGDNYGYTF
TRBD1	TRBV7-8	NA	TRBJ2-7	TGTGCCAGCAGCTTGACAGGGGGCTCATACGAGCAGTACTTC	CASSLTGGSYEQYF
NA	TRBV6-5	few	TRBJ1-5	TGTGCCAGCAGTCTGGACAGAAATAGCAATCAGCCCCAGCATTTT	CASSLDRNSNQPQHF
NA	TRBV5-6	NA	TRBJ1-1	TGTGCCAGCAGCTTCGGGGGGGCTGAAGCTTTCTTT	CASSFGGAEAFF
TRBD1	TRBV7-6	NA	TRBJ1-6	TGTGCCAGCAGCTTAGACAGGGGGGGGAATTCACCCCTCCACTTT	CASSLDRGGNSPLHF
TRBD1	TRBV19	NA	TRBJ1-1	TGTGCCAGTAGTACCCCTTTTGGAAGGGGGCTGAACACTGAAGCTTTCTTT	CASSTPFGRGLNTEAFF
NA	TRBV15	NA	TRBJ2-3	TGTGCCACCAGCAGGACGCCCAGGGCTGTTGTGGATACGCAGTATTTT	CATSRTPRAVVDTQYF
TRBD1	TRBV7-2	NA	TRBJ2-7	TGTGCCAGCAGCCCCCAGCAGGGGGCTTACGAGCAGTACTTC	CASSPQQGAYEQYF
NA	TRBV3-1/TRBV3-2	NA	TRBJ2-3	TGTGCCAGCACCCTAGGGGGAGCGGGGAGGATAGATACGCAGTATTTT	CASTLGGAGRIDTQYF
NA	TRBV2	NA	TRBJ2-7	TGTGCCAGCAAAGAGTCCTACGAGCAGTACTTC	CASKESYEQYF
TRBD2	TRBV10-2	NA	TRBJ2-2	TGCGCCAGCAGTGCACGGAGGCGGGGGGTTGGCGGGGAGCTGTTTTTT	CASSARRRGVGGELFF
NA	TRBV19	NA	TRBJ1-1	TGTGCCAGTAGTACAAACATAAACACTGAAGCTTTCTTT	CASSTNINTEAFF
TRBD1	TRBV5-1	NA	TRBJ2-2	TGCGCCAGCAGCTTGGGGGGGACAGCCTCCGGGGAGCTGTTTTTT	CASSLGGTASGELFF
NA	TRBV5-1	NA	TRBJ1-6	TGCGCCAGCAGCTACGGAGAGGGTTCACCCCTCCACTTT	CASSYGEGSPLHF
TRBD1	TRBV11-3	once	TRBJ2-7	TGTGCCAGCAGACGGACCCGGGACAGGGCCTACGAGCAGTACTTC	CASRRTRDRAYEQYF
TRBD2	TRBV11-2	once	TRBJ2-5	TGTGCCAGCAGCTTTGGCGGCGGGGGGGCCAGGGAGACCCAGTACTTC	CASSFGGGGARETQYF
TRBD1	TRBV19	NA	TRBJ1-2	TGTGCCAGTAGTCCAGGGGGCTTTAATACGTATGGCTACACCTTC	CASSPGGFNTYGYTF
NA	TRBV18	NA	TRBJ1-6	TGTGCCAGCTCACCAGGGAGGGAATCACCCCTCCACTTT	CASSPGRESPLHF
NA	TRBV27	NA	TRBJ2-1	TGTGCCAGCAGTTTATGGGGAGGGGGGGCCACTTACAATGAGCAGTTCTTC	CASSLWGGGATYNEQFF
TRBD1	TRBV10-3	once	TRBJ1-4	TGTGCCATCAGTGAAACAGGGGGGGGTGAAAAACTGTTTTTT	CAISETGGGEKLFF
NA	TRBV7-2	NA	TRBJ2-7	TGTGCCAGCAGACGGGACACAATGTGGGGTTTTGACGAGCAGTACTTC	CASRRDTMWGFDEQYF
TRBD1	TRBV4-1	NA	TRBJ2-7	TGCGCCAGCAGCCGCAGCATTAGGGACAGCTTTTACGAGCAGTACTTC	CASSRSIRDSFYEQYF
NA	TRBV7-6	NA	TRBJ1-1	TGTGCCAGCAGCTTAGCCCCGGGGACTGAAGCTTTCTTT	CASSLAPGTEAFF
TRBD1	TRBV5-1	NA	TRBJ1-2	TGCGCCAGCAGCTTCAGCAGGGGGTGGGACTATGGCTACACCTTC	CASSFSRGWDYGYTF
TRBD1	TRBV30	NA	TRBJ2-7	TGTGCCTGGAAAGGGGGCAACATCAAGCAGTACTTC	CAWKGGNIKQYF
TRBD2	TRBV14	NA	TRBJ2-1	TGTGCCAGCAGCTACTTAGCGGGAAGCTCCTACAATGAGCAGTTCTTC	CASSYLAGSSYNEQFF
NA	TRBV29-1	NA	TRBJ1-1	TGCAGCGTTGAAGATAGGCGGGTTGGGAACACTGAAGCTTTCTTT	CSVEDRRVGNTEAFF
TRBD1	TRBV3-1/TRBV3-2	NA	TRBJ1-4	TGTGCCAGCAGCCAAGATTTGGACAGGGTCAATGAAAAACTGTTTTTT	CASSQDLDRVNEKLFF
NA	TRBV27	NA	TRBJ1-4	TGTGCCAGCAGCCTGGACAGACCCGCAACTAATGAAAAACTGTTTTTT	CASSLDRPATNEKLFF
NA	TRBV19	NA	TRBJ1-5	TGTGCCAGTAGTCAGGGGCGGGCAGTTAGCAATCAGCCCCAGCATTTT	CASSQGRAVSNQPQHF
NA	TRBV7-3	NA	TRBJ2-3	TGTGCCAGCAGCTTTAGTGGTGGTCGGGATACGCAGTATTTT	CASSFSGGRDTQYF